A selection of T cell receptor beta chains follows, all from one sample in a study of control samples from healthy donors and cancer patients. The method was immunoSEQ multiplex PCR; TCRdb's version includes in-frame clones alone and lacks a portion of them. The table includes about 80,000 clones, 84% detected once. The sequenced sample consisted of PBMCs. Source of these receptors: a man aged 55 to 69 with head and neck cancer. Each CDR3 is given with its conserved first and last residue. A D gene is named only where the DNA matches it firmly. Size values are once, few and many counts, or a class for expanded clones, and some rows have none.

CDR3aa	CDR3nt	d_gene	v_gene	abundance	j_gene
CASSDAAGSSYNEQFF	TGCGCCAGCAGCGACGCGGCCGGGAGCTCCTACAATGAGCAGTTCTTC	-	TRBV4-1	-	TRBJ2-1
CASSLNGQGLNTEAFF	TGCGCCAGCAGCTTGAACGGCCAGGGGCTGAACACTGAAGCTTTCTTT	-	TRBV5-1	-	TRBJ1-1
CASRGTGGHEQFF	TGTGCCAGCAGGGGGACAGGGGGGCATGAGCAGTTCTTC	TRBD1	TRBV6-5	-	TRBJ2-1
CASSPGLAGATGELFF	TGTGCCAGCTCACCGGGACTAGCGGGAGCTACCGGGGAGCTGTTTTTT	TRBD2	TRBV18	-	TRBJ2-2
CASSSRVYEQYF	TGTGCCAGCAGCTCCAGGGTATACGAGCAGTACTTC	-	TRBV11-2	few	TRBJ2-7
CASSQRFGGRAEQYF	TGTGCCAGCAGCCAAAGGTTTGGAGGGAGGGCCGAGCAGTACTTC	TRBD2	TRBV14	-	TRBJ2-7
CASSLGDTVYNEQFF	TGTGCCAGCAGCTTGGGGGACACAGTTTACAATGAGCAGTTCTTC	-	TRBV5-5	-	TRBJ2-1
CASSSPLTKSGNTIYF	TGTGCCAGCAGTTCGCCCTTAACAAAATCTGGAAACACCATATATTTT	-	TRBV28	-	TRBJ1-3
CATSDSSTSQQETQYF	TGTGCCACCAGTGATTCCTCGACTAGCCAACAAGAGACCCAGTACTTC	TRBD2	TRBV24-1	-	TRBJ2-5
CAWRETGNYGYTF	TGTGCCTGGAGAGAGACGGGGAACTATGGCTACACCTTC	-	TRBV30	-	TRBJ1-2